These 12 T cell receptor beta chains were sequenced from one sample in a study of T cell clonality in common variable immunodeficiency. Clones were read by immunoSEQ multiplex PCR, and TCRdb kept only the in-frame ones, dropping some. The specimen has 45,000 to 70,000 clones, none found just once. Sequenced: peripheral blood mononuclear cells. These receptors were collected from a person aged 18 to 75 in good health.

This clone was counted at least ten times. The DNA ends 3 residues before the CDR3 does, and the rest of the CDR3 is filled in from the germline J gene. The genes are TRBV6-2 or TRBV6-3 and TRBJ1-1, with D tentatively TRBD1 (6 bases). V lost 6 bases and J 6 bases, leaving 11 bases between the germline ends. Looked up from germline, CDR1 is MNHEY and CDR2 is SVGEGT. The CDR3 totals 12 residues. The CDR3 reads CASSPRGAEAFF. The sequenced CDR3 bases are TGTGCCAGCAGCCCCAGGGGCGCTGAA.

This clone was found many times. The sequenced fragment ends 3 residues before the CDR3 boundary, so the rest is inferred from the germline J gene. This chain uses TRBV28 with TRBJ2-7; D gene uncertain. This CDR3 spans 12 amino acids. Trimming stripped 1 base from V and 4 bases from J, with 5 bases between. Germline-derived CDR1 and CDR2 are MDHEN and SYDVKM. CDR3 residues: CASSLSGYEQYF. The DNA read from the CDR3 is TGTGCCAGCAGTTTATCAGGTTACGAG. Full variable domain (remainder filled in from reference TRBV28 and TRBJ2-7): DVKVTQSSRYLVKRTGEKVFLECVQDMDHENMFWYRQDPGLGLRLIYFSYDVKMKEKGDIPEGYSVSREKKERFSLILESASTNQTSMYLCASSLSGYEQYFGPGTRLTVT.

This clone was seen repeatedly, ten times or more. The CDR3 end is not reached by the read, which stops 3 residues before it; the germline J gene fills it in. This rearrangement joins TRBV19 to TRBJ2-2, with a possible D match to TRBD1 (6 bases). The CDR3 runs to 12 residues. The V gene's germline CDR1 is LNHDA and CDR2 SQIVND (reference sequence). The V and J ends lost 10 bases and 5 bases respectively, with 11 bases between them. The CDR3 sequence: CATTGSTGELFF. Partial CDR3 DNA: TGTGCCACCACAGGGTCGACCGGGGAG.

In its sample, this clone was seen many times. The CDR3 DNA, read in part, is TGTGCCAGCAGGCCCCAGGGGGTTTGGGAAAAA. This sequence encodes CASRPQGVWEK. The full CDR3 protein is CASRPQGVWEKLFF. This chain uses TRBV12-3 or TRBV12-4 with TRBJ1-4; 7 nucleotides agree with TRBD1. The missing CDR3 end, 3 residues past where the read stops, is filled in from the germline J gene. The CDR3 is 14 amino acids. V was clipped by 6 bases and J by 8 bases; unmatched bases: 9.

This clone appeared many times. The read comes to an end 3 residues before the CDR3 does, leaving the germline J gene to fill in the end. The rearrangement uses TRBV6-1 and TRBJ1-6, with D uncertain. V was cut by 3 bases and J by 7 bases, with 13 bases left in between. CDR3 length: 15 residues. Germline CDR1 reads MNHNS; CDR2 reads SASEGT. CDR3 bases read: TGTGCCAGCAGTGACTTCCTTGGCACGAATTCACCC. It translates to CASSDFLGTNSP. The entire CDR3 is CASSDFLGTNSPLHF.

This clone occurred many times. The DNA ends 3 residues before the CDR3 does, and the rest of the CDR3 is filled in from the germline J gene. V and J are TRBV18 and TRBJ2-3; TRBD2 agrees at 14 bases. There are 15 residues in the CDR3. With V trimmed by 4 bases and J by 6 bases, 3 bases remained unmatched. Per germline, CDR1 KGHSH and CDR2 LQKENI. The sequenced CDR3 bases are TGTGCCAGCTCACGCCGGACTAGCGGGAGGGATACG. Protein product: CASSRRTSGRDT. The whole CDR3 sequence reads CASSRRTSGRDTQYF.

This clone has at least ten counts. The read terminates 3 residues before the CDR3 end, so the remaining end is supplied by the germline J gene. The chain is built from TRBV7-8 and TRBJ2-3, with TRBD2 as a possible D gene (6 bases). The V and J ends lost 5 bases and 2 bases respectively, with 11 bases between them. Germline V gives CDR1 SGHVS, CDR2 FQNEAQ. This CDR3 region has 14 residues. The DNA read from the CDR3 is TGTGCCAGCAGCCGACTAGGGGACACAGATACG. It yields the protein CASSRLGDTDT. In full, the CDR3 is CASSRLGDTDTQYF.

This clone was seen repeatedly, ten times or more. The read halts 3 residues ahead of the CDR3 end, with the missing end drawn from the germline J gene. The chain carries TRBV7-9 and TRBJ2-7, with 11 bases matching TRBD1. Germline lookup yields CDR1 SEHNR and CDR2 FQNEAQ (reference sequence). This CDR3 has 14 amino acids. J was trimmed by 4 bases and V by 5 bases; bases with no gene match: 4. CDR3: CASSPGQGAYEQYF. The part of the CDR3 DNA that was read is TGTGCCAGCAGCCCTGGACAGGGGGCGTACGAG.

This clone rates as medium-sized. The observed sequence ends 3 residues before the CDR3 terminus, with the missing tail filled in from the germline J gene. This rearrangement joins TRBV30 to TRBJ2-1; the match to TRBD2 covers 8 bases. Germline CDR1 GTSNPN, CDR2 SVGIG (reference sequence). Trimming took 6 bases from V and 1 from J; bases not matched to a gene: 5. This CDR3 has 14 amino acids. The CDR3 sequence: CACLTSVSYNEQFF. The DNA read from the CDR3 is TGTGCCTGCCTGACTAGCGTATCCTACAATGAG.

This clone showed up many times. Read sequence stops 3 residues before the CDR3 end, and the germline J gene provides the missing end. V gene TRBV5-6 combines with J gene TRBJ1-1; maybe TRBD1 (6 bases). This CDR3 is built from 15 residues. Trimming shortened V by 3 bases and J by 5 bases, and 17 bases separated the two germline ends. Germline CDR1 reads SGHDT; CDR2 reads YYEEEE. This CDR3 is CASSYGLGGLTEAFF. The part of the CDR3 DNA that was read is TGTGCCAGCAGCTACGGATTGGGGGGGCTGACTGAA.

Comment on this clone: The read gets to within 3 residues of the CDR3 end, and the germline J gene fills in the rest. The chain has TRBV5-1 and TRBJ2-1; D uncertain. Trimming removed 0 bases at V and 8 bases at J, with 12 bases between. The CDR3 runs to 14 residues. Per the germline V gene, CDR1 is SGHRS and CDR2 is YFSETQ. The CDR3 loop is CASSLEGRWDEQFF. CDR3 DNA, as far as it was read: TGCGCCAGCAGCTTGGAGGGCCGGTGGGATGAG.

This clone was seen a few times. The DNA ends 3 residues before the CDR3 does, and the rest of the CDR3 is filled in from the germline J gene. The chain carries TRBV29-1 and TRBJ2-1; weak D call: TRBD2 (6 bases). The CDR3 has 15 amino acids. From germline, CDR1 is SQVTM and CDR2 ANQGSEA. V was clipped by 8 bases and J by 0 bases, with 17 bases between them. The CDR3 here is CSCLGLPDSYNEQFF. The part of the CDR3 DNA that was read is TGCAGCTGTCTGGGACTTCCCGACTCCTACAATGAG.